This entry lists 30 T cell receptor beta chains sequenced from one sample in a study of spatial heterogeneity in lung cancer. MiXCR, applied by TCRdb to the 5' RACE reads, yields one record per CDR3 protein. The sample lists some 120,000 distinct CDR3 sequences; approximately 12% were seen once. Time point denoted: blood at routine non-recurrence follow-up after resection. Without sorting, whole RNA was sequenced from tumor, nontumor lung or frozen PBMC. The specimen comprised PBMCs, sampled at follow-up. The source is a male donor with early-stage non-small cell lung cancer.

The sample holds a few counts of this clonotype. The rearrangement links TRBV18 to TRBJ2-5; D perhaps matches TRBD1 (7 bases). Trimming stripped 0 bases from V and 4 bases from J, with 15 bases between. The V gene's germline CDR1 is KGHSH and CDR2 LQKENI. The CDR3 runs 16 residues. The CDR3 loop reads CASSPPQGGISETQYF. The CDR3 region has the DNA TGTGCCAGCTCACCACCGCAGGGGGGAATATCAGAGACCCAGTACTTC. Combining the CDR3 with reference TRBV18 and TRBJ2-5 gives the whole variable domain NAGVMQNPRHLVRRRGQEARLRCSPMKGHSHVYWYRQLPEEGLKFMVYLQKENIIDESGMPKERFSAEFPKEGPSILRIQQVVRGDSAAYFCASSPPQGGISETQYFGPGTRLLVL.

The chain is built from TRBV10-3 and TRBJ2-1, with 10 positions matching TRBD2. CDR3 size: 15 residues. J lost 4 bases, V lost 5 bases, and 5 bases had no gene match. Germline V lookup: CDR1 ENHRY, CDR2 SYGVKD. Here the CDR3 reads CAISSGLAVYNEQFF. CDR3 coding DNA: TGTGCCATCAGTTCAGGACTAGCGGTTTACAATGAGCAGTTCTTC.

The V and J genes are TRBV10-3 and TRBJ2-1; 8 positions match TRBD2. Germline trimming cut 6 bases from V and 6 bases from J; bases unmatched to any gene: 10. The length of the CDR3 is 15 residues. Germline V CDR1 and CDR2: ENHRY, SYGVKD. CDR3 sequence reads: CAISPSGPSLNEQFF. The CDR3 DNA is TGTGCCATCAGCCCTAGCGGGCCCTCACTCAATGAGCAGTTCTTC.

CDR3 amino acids: CSASRVAYEQYF. The CDR3 DNA follows: TGCAGTGCAAGTAGGGTGGCTTACGAGCAGTACTTC. The chain employs TRBV20-1 and TRBJ2-7, with D unclear. From germline, CDR1 is DFQATT and CDR2 SNEGSKA (reference sequence). The CDR3 sequence is 12 residues long. V lost 6 bases to trimming and J lost 4 bases, with 13 bases between them.

In this sample, this clonotype turned up a few times. The V and J genes are TRBV10-3 and TRBJ1-3; TRBD1 might be the D (6 bases). The V gene's germline CDR1 is ENHRY and CDR2 SYGVKD. CDR3 length: 17 residues. Trimming pared 2 bases from V and 0 bases from J, leaving 14 bases between. CDR3 loop: CAISEDRGRSSGNTIYF. The CDR3 region has the DNA TGTGCCATCAGTGAGGATCGGGGGCGATCCTCTGGAAACACCATATATTTT.

This chain uses TRBV25-1 with TRBJ1-2, with 12 bases identical to TRBD1. There are 14 residues in the CDR3. From germline, CDR1 is MGHDK and CDR2 SYGVNS. V lost 4 bases, J lost 7 bases, and 4 bases stayed unmatched. The CDR3 is CASSAGQGASGYTF. The CDR3 DNA follows: TGTGCCAGCAGTGCGGGACAGGGGGCGAGTGGCTACACCTTC.

V usage is TRBV12-3 or TRBV12-4 and J usage is TRBJ2-3, with D uncertain. There are 12 residues in the CDR3. The germline V and J ends were trimmed by 4 bases and 6 bases, with 8 bases remaining between them. As DNA, the CDR3 is TGTGCCAGCAGTTCCTTCGCGGATACGCAGTATTTT. Amino acid sequence: CASSSFADTQYF.

The chain employs TRBV7-9 and TRBJ1-1, with D tentatively TRBD1 (5 bases). From germline, CDR1 is SEHNR and CDR2 FQNEAQ (reference sequence). V lost 7 bases and J lost 8, with 14 bases in between. The CDR3 sequence is 12 residues long. The CDR3 loop reads CASTPEGTEAFF. The CDR3 DNA sequence: TGTGCCAGCACCCCAGAGGGGACCGAAGCTTTCTTT. The full variable domain, with the rest looked up from reference TRBV7-9 and TRBJ1-1, is DTGVSQNPRHKITKRGQNVTFRCDPISEHNRLYWYRQTLGQGPEFLTYFQNEAQLEKSRLLSDRFSAERPKGSFSTLEIQRTEQGDSAMYLCASTPEGTEAFFGQGTRLTVV.

This clonotype was recorded many times. The chain uses TRBV12-3 or TRBV12-4 and TRBJ2-1; D not certain. The CDR3 extends over 14 amino acids. Trimming took off 2 bases at V and 3 bases at J, with 8 bases between the two ends. CDR3: CASSLKHGYNEQFF. DNA for the CDR3: TGTGCCAGCAGTTTAAAGCACGGCTACAATGAGCAGTTCTTC.

The chain joins TRBV12-3 or TRBV12-4 to TRBJ2-4, with TRBD1 identical over 7 bases. This CDR3 is built from 15 residues. J gave up 0 bases and V 5 bases, and 4 bases lay outside the gene matches. CDR3 region: CASSGTVVAKNIQYF. CDR3 DNA: TGTGCCAGCAGTGGGACAGTCGTAGCCAAAAACATTCAGTACTTC.

The CDR3, as DNA: TGTGCCAGCAGCCCAGGGCTCTATGGCTACACCTTC. Translation: CASSPGLYGYTF. The V gene is TRBV28, the J gene TRBJ1-2; D possibly corresponds to TRBD1 (5 bases). The germline gives CDR1 MDHEN, CDR2 SYDVKM. Trimming left V 6 bases short and J 4 bases short, with 9 bases between. This CDR3 is built from 12 residues.

This clonotype occurred a few times. The DNA of the CDR3 is TGTGCCAGCAGCCCCGGACACCAGTTCCAAGAGACCCAGTACTTC. As protein: CASSPGHQFQETQYF. The chain employs TRBV7-2 and TRBJ2-5, with D perhaps TRBD1 (5 bases). Trimming removed 5 bases from V and 1 base from J, with 14 bases in between. Per germline, CDR1 SGHTA and CDR2 FQGNSA. This CDR3 has 15 residues.

Ten or more counts support this clonotype. The chain has TRBV5-1 and TRBJ1-4; D not resolved. Germline CDR1 reads SGHRS; CDR2 reads YFSETQ. This CDR3 is 13 amino acids long. The V end was cut by 5 bases, the J end by 5 bases, with 10 bases between. CDR3 sequence (DNA): TGCGCCAGCAGACCAGGATTAAATGAAAAACTGTTTTTT. Translated: CASRPGLNEKLFF.

This clonotype has at least ten counts. V usage is TRBV20-1 and J usage is TRBJ2-3; 12 nucleotides align to TRBD1. The CDR3 sequence is 12 residues long. CDR1 and CDR2 from the germline V gene are DFQATT and SNEGSKA (reference sequence). V lost 7 bases to trimming and J lost 8 bases; unmatched junction nucleotides: 4. The CDR3 loop is CSGGTGGSTQYF. CDR3 nucleotide sequence: TGCAGTGGAGGGACAGGGGGCAGTACGCAGTATTTT.

There are a few counts of this clonotype. V gene TRBV7-9 combines with J gene TRBJ2-1; D uncertain. Germline CDR1 reads SEHNR; CDR2 reads FQNEAQ (reference sequence). The CDR3 consists of 13 residues. V was cut by 2 bases and J by 7 bases, with 9 bases left in between. This CDR3 reads CASSLSDWNEQFF. CDR3 in DNA: TGTGCCAGCAGCTTATCAGACTGGAATGAGCAGTTCTTC.

This clonotype was counted a few times. V is TRBV6-2 or TRBV6-3 and J is TRBJ1-5; D gene ambiguous. CDR1 and CDR2 (germline): MNHEY, SVGEGT. The CDR3 is 14 residues long. V dropped 5 bases and J dropped 1 base, with 9 bases sitting between them. The DNA for the CDR3 is TGTGCCAGCAGTGACCCTGACAGCAATCAGCCCCAGCATTTT. The encoded protein is CASSDPDSNQPQHF.

Many counts were recorded for this clonotype. The rearrangement joins TRBV15 to TRBJ2-1, with D possibly being TRBD2 (5 bases). V gave up 7 bases and J gave up 7 bases, with 14 bases separating them. Germline V CDR1 and CDR2: LNHNV, YYDKDF (reference sequence). This CDR3 has 13 residues. The CDR3 DNA follows: TGTGCCACCAATGGCGGGTTGGGGAATGAGCAGTTCTTC. Amino acids: CATNGGLGNEQFF.

The chain employs TRBV18 and TRBJ2-2, with D possibly called TRBD1 or TRBD2 (6 bases each). Germline loops: CDR1 KGHSH, CDR2 LQKENI. V was shortened by 6 bases and J by 0 bases, with 11 bases between the two germline ends. CDR3 size: 15 residues. CDR3 in amino acids: CASSPGDTNTGELFF. The CDR3 DNA is TGTGCCAGCTCGCCGGGGGACACGAACACCGGGGAGCTGTTTTTT.

The rearrangement uses TRBV5-1 and TRBJ2-3; a possible D gene is TRBD1 (6 bases). Germline loops: CDR1 SGHRS, CDR2 YFSETQ. V lost 4 bases to trimming and J lost 5 bases, with 23 bases between them. The CDR3 runs 17 residues. CDR3 in amino acids: CASSIRGPTAQGDTQYF. The CDR3 nucleotides are TGCGCCAGCAGCATACGGGGACCGACCGCACAGGGAGATACGCAGTATTTT. Full variable domain (remainder filled in from reference TRBV5-1 and TRBJ2-3): KAGVTQTPRYLIKTRGQQVTLSCSPISGHRSVSWYQQTPGQGLQFLFEYFSETQRNKGNFPGRFSGRQFSNSRSEMNVSTLELGDSALYLCASSIRGPTAQGDTQYFGPGTRLTVL.

This clonotype has just a few counts. The rearrangement uses TRBV9 and TRBJ2-2, with D maybe TRBD2 (6 bases). Per germline, CDR1 SGDLS and CDR2 YYNGEE. V was shortened by 2 bases and J by 3 bases, with 11 bases between the two germline ends. There are 15 residues in the CDR3. The CDR3 loop is CASSVRGLDTGELFF. The CDR3 region has the DNA TGTGCCAGCAGCGTCCGGGGACTCGACACCGGGGAGCTGTTTTTT.

At least ten counts were recorded for this clonotype. The gene calls are TRBV19 and TRBJ2-7; D is possibly TRBD1 (6 bases). The germline V gene encodes CDR1 LNHDA and CDR2 SQIVND (reference sequence). V lost 3 bases, J lost 1 base, and 13 bases lay in between. The CDR3 consists of 15 residues. The CDR3 reads CASSMVGHGSYEQYF. DNA of the CDR3: TGTGCCAGTAGTATGGTGGGACACGGGTCCTACGAGCAGTACTTC.

The chain is built from TRBV24-1 and TRBJ1-5; D not certain. The CDR3 covers 14 residues. The germline CDR1 and CDR2 sequences are KGHDR and SFDVKD. V was pared by 7 bases and J by 3 bases, with 12 bases between. The CDR3 region is CATRSDGPNQPQHF. The CDR3 bases are TGTGCCACCAGATCGGACGGCCCCAATCAGCCCCAGCATTTT.

V gene TRBV3-1 combines with J gene TRBJ2-7, with TRBD2 matching 13 bases. V lost 4 bases to trimming and J lost 3 bases; unmatched junction nucleotides: 12. The CDR3 loop spans 18 amino acids. Germline V gives CDR1 LGHDT, CDR2 YNNKEL (reference sequence). Here the CDR3 reads CASSPYLGLAGNLYEQYF. DNA of the CDR3: TGTGCCAGCAGCCCGTACTTGGGACTAGCGGGGAACCTCTACGAGCAGTACTTC.

V usage is TRBV10-2 and J usage is TRBJ1-5, with D uncertain. Trimming removed 6 bases at V and 1 base at J, with 7 bases between. The length of the CDR3 is 13 residues. CDR1 WSHSY and CDR2 SAAADI come from the germline V gene. CDR3 sequence reads: CASRVNSNQPQHF. DNA for the CDR3: TGCGCCAGCAGAGTTAACAGCAATCAGCCCCAGCATTTT.

A few counts support this clonotype. The chain employs TRBV7-3 and TRBJ1-1; D remains unclear. Between the trimmed V and J ends, which lost 0 bases and 0 bases, there was a span of 5 bases. CDR3 size: 14 residues. Germline values: CDR1 SGHTA, CDR2 FQGTGA. The CDR3 sequence: CASSLTLLNTEAFF. The CDR3 DNA sequence: TGTGCCAGCAGCTTAACCTTATTGAACACTGAAGCTTTCTTT. Combining the CDR3 with reference TRBV7-3 and TRBJ1-1 gives the whole variable domain GAGVSQTPSNKVTEKGKYVELRCDPISGHTALYWYRQSLGQGPEFLIYFQGTGAADDSGLPNDRFFAVRPEGSVSTLKIQRTERGDSAVYLCASSLTLLNTEAFFGQGTRLTVV.

The V gene is TRBV6-5, the J gene TRBJ1-2, with D possibly being TRBD1 (5 bases). The V gene's germline CDR1 is MNHEY and CDR2 SVGAGI. The CDR3 is 13 residues long. V lost 0 bases and J lost 6, with 8 bases in between. The CDR3 DNA reads TGTGCCAGCAGTTACTCGAAAGGGGATGGCTACACCTTC. Its translation: CASSYSKGDGYTF.

CDR3 sequence: CASSVGPVISQTQYF. In DNA form, the CDR3 reads TGTGCCAGTAGTGTTGGACCGGTAATTTCCCAGACCCAGTACTTC. The V call is TRBV19, the J call TRBJ2-5; D is uncertain. Germline assignment: CDR1 LNHDA and CDR2 SQIVND (reference sequence). The CDR3 consists of 15 residues. V was trimmed by 5 bases and J by 6 bases, leaving 19 bases between them. The full variable domain, in which reference TRBV19 and TRBJ2-5 provide the parts outside the CDR3, is DGGITQSPKYLFRKEGQNVTLSCEQNLNHDAMYWYRQDPGQGLRLIYYSQIVNDFQKGDIAEGYSVSREKKESFPLTVTSAQKNPTAFYLCASSVGPVISQTQYFGPGTRLLVL.

This chain joins TRBV5-1 and TRBJ2-1; possible D gene TRBD1, 6 bases. The CDR3 totals 15 residues. The V gene's germline CDR1 is SGHRS and CDR2 YFSETQ. Trimming shortened V by 0 bases and J by 4 bases, and 11 bases separated the two germline ends. CDR3 region: CASSLGIQGYNEQFF. CDR3 DNA: TGCGCCAGCAGCTTGGGCATACAGGGTTACAATGAGCAGTTCTTC. Looking up the rest from reference TRBV5-1 and TRBJ2-1 gives the full variable domain: KAGVTQTPRYLIKTRGQQVTLSCSPISGHRSVSWYQQTPGQGLQFLFEYFSETQRNKGNFPGRFSGRQFSNSRSEMNVSTLELGDSALYLCASSLGIQGYNEQFFGPGTRLTVL.

Many counts were recorded for this clonotype. The V call is TRBV7-2, the J call TRBJ2-1, with 13 bases that match TRBD2. Per germline, CDR1 SGHTA and CDR2 FQGNSA. V gave up 5 bases and J gave up 9 bases; unmatched junction bases: 4. The CDR3 has 14 residues. CDR3 bases: TGTGCCAGCAGCCCAGGACTAGCGGGGGTTGAGCAGTTCTTC. Translated, it gives CASSPGLAGVEQFF.

Many counts were recorded for this clonotype. The chain has TRBV15 and TRBJ2-7; a weak D match, TRBD2 (6 bases). Per germline, CDR1 LNHNV and CDR2 YYDKDF (reference sequence). V dropped 4 bases and J dropped 2 bases, with 24 bases sitting between them. This CDR3 contains 18 residues. The CDR3: CATSTEDGLLGGAYEQYF. DNA for the CDR3: TGTGCCACCAGCACCGAGGACGGCTTACTCGGGGGAGCCTACGAGCAGTACTTC.